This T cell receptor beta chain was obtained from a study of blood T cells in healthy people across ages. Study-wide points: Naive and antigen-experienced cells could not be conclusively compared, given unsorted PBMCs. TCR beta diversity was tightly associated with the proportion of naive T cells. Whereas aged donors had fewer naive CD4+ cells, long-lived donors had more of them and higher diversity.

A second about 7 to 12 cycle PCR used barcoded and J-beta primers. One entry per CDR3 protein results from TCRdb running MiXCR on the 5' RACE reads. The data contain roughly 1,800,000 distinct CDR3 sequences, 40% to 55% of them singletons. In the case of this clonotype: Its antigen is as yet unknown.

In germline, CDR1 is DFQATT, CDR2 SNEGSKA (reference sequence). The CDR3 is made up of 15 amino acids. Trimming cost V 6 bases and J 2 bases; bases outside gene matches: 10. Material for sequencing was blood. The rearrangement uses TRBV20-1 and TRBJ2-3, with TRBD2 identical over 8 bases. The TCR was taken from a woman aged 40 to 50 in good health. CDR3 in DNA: TGCAGTGCAAAGAAGGGCGGGGGGTTCACAGATACGCAGTATTTT. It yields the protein CSAKKGGGFTDTQYF.